A selection of T cell receptor beta chains follows, all from one sample in a study of control samples from healthy donors and cancer patients. Only in-frame clones appear in the TCRdb table, and some are missing; sequencing was by immunoSEQ multiplex PCR. The sample consists of over 80,000 clones, almost 85% of them appearing once. Sequences were obtained from blood. These receptors came from a man in his 60s in good health. The conserved cysteine and the conserved F or W are not part of the CDR3 here. Fields, in order: CDR3 length, V gene, J gene, CDR3 protein.

12,TRBV30,TRBJ1-2,AWSVDGTVYGYT
15,TRBV9,TRBJ2-5,ASSVEDVRGGGETQY
14,TRBV12-5,TRBJ1-3,ASGLETGASGNTIY
14,TRBV6-4,TRBJ2-3,ASSDSPSGATDTQY
14,TRBV9,TRBJ2-1,ASSAGTSGGYNEQF
16,TRBV12-5,TRBJ1-1,ASGWGREDRLMNTEAF
12,TRBV11-2,TRBJ2-1,ASSLDEVENEQF
15,TRBV6-6,TRBJ1-6,ASSRLRRDRDNSPLH
12,TRBV10-3,TRBJ1-1,AISSTNTNTEAF
13,TRBV25-1,TRBJ2-1,ASYPSGGVHNEQF
15,TRBV19,TRBJ1-5,ASSMGPGQGSNQPQH
15,TRBV2,TRBJ2-7,ASSDSGGGLGSYEQY
15,TRBV6-4,TRBJ2-3,ASSDSKLAGATDTQY
12,TRBV7-8,TRBJ2-7,ASSRGGPSYEQY
14,TRBV7-3,TRBJ1-2,ASSTTGPGVADGYT
12,TRBV7-9,TRBJ2-3,ASSFRREPDTQY
14,TRBV2,TRBJ2-3,ASSEIGVESTDTQY
13,TRBV7-6,TRBJ2-5,ASSLPGGVQETQY
15,TRBV30,TRBJ1-5,AWSTGATRYSNQPQH
10,TRBV19,TRBJ2-7,ASSRDDYEQY
11,TRBV10-2,TRBJ2-7,ATELAGTDEQY
15,TRBV20-1,TRBJ2-3,SASFETGVPSTDTQY
12,TRBV29-1,TRBJ2-5,SFHRGLAEETQY
10,TRBV21-1,TRBJ2-7,ASSNGPYEQY
13,TRBV29-1,TRBJ2-3,SVFGQGWSTDTQY
13,TRBV11-2,TRBJ1-2,ASSAIRGRKYGYT
10,TRBV19,TRBJ2-4,ASSIQGSIQY
11,TRBV30,TRBJ2-7,AWSEGGRYEQY
13,TRBV11-2,TRBJ2-5,ASSSPRDREETQY
12,TRBV5-1,TRBJ1-2,ASTAQTGGDGYT
13,TRBV5-4,TRBJ2-2,ASSRAGVSTGELF
10,TRBV29-1,TRBJ1-1,SGGSGGDEAF
12,TRBV28,TRBJ2-7,ASRYSGNENEQY
8,TRBV19,TRBJ2-3,AISTDTQY